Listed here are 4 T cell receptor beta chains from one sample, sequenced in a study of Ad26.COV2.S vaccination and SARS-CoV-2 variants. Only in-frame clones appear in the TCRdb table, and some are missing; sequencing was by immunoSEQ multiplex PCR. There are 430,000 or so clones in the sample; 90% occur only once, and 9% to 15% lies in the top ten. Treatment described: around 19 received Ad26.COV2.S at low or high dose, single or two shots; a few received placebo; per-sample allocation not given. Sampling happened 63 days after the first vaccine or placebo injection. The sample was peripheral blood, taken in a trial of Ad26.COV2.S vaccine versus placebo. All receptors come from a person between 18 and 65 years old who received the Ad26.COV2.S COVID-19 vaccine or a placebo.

The chain's CDR3 is CASGDRGRDEQYF. The DNA of the CDR3 is TGCGCCAGCGGGGACAGGGGCCGGGACGAGCAGTACTTC. The chain uses TRBV10-2 and TRBJ2-7; TRBD1 aligns across 10 bases. Germline CDR1 is WSHSY and CDR2 is SAAADI. CDR3 length: 13 amino acids. With V trimmed by 8 bases and J by 5 bases, 6 bases remained unmatched.

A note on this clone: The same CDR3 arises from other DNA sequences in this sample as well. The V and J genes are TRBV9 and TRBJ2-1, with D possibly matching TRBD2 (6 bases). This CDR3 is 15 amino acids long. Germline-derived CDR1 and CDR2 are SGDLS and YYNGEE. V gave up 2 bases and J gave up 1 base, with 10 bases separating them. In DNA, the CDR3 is TGTGCCAGCAGCGTTAGCGGCTCTTCCTACAATGAGCAGTTCTTC. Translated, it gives CASSVSGSSYNEQFF.

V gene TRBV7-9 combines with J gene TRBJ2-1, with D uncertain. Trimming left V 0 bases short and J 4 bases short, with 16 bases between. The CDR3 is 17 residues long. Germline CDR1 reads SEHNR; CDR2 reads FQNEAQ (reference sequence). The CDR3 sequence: CASSLAKATPRYNEQFF. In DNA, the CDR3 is TGTGCCAGCAGCTTAGCGAAGGCGACCCCACGGTACAATGAGCAGTTCTTC. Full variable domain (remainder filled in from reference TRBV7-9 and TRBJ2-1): DTGVSQNPRHKITKRGQNVTFRCDPISEHNRLYWYRQTLGQGPEFLTYFQNEAQLEKSRLLSDRFSAERPKGSFSTLEIQRTEQGDSAMYLCASSLAKATPRYNEQFFGPGTRLTVL.

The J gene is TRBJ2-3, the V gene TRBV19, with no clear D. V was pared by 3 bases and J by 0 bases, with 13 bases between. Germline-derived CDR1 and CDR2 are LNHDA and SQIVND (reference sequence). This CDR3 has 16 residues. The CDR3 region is CASSIWMGGSTDTQYF. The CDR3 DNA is TGTGCCAGTAGTATCTGGATGGGCGGTAGCACAGATACGCAGTATTTT.